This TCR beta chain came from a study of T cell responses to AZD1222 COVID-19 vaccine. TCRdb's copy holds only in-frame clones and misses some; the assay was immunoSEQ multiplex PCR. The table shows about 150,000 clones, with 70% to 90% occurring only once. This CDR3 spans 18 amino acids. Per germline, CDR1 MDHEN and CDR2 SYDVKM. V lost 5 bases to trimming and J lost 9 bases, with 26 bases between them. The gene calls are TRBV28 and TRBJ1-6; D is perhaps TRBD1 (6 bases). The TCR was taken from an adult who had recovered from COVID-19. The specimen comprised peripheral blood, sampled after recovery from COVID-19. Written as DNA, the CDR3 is TGTGCCAGCAGTCGACAAGGATGGGGGCGTCCCCATAGTTCACCCCTCCACTTT. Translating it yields CASSRQGWGRPHSSPLHF.